A selection of T cell receptor beta chains follows, all from one sample in a study of cytomegalovirus exposure and HLA in healthy donors. Profiling relied on immunoSEQ multiplex PCR, and the TCRdb table lists in-frame clones only, not all of them. The sample contains fewer than 150,000 clones, approximately 80% of which appear only once. Sequencing was carried out using PBMCs. These receptors originate from a man aged 50 to 59 in good health and CMV-seronegative. Each CDR3 is given with its conserved first and last residue. The D gene is left open where the match is weak. Not all rows give a size; the values are once, few, many and, for expanded clones, a class.

size	J	D	V	DNA	CDR3
.	TRBJ2-1	TRBD2	TRBV18	TGTGCCAGCTCACCTCAGGGACTAGCCTCCTACAATGAGCAGTTCTTC	CASSPQGLASYNEQFF
.	TRBJ2-5	TRBD1	TRBV5-4	TGTGCCAGCAGCGCCGGGACAGGGGGCTTAGAGACCCAGTACTTC	CASSAGTGGLETQYF
.	TRBJ1-2	TRBD1	TRBV6-5	TGTGCCAGCAGTTATAGACAGGGGGATGGCTACACCTTC	CASSYRQGDGYTF
.	TRBJ2-3	.	TRBV29-1	TGCAGCGTTGAAGAATTAGTGGGCCGGGATACGCAGTATTTT	CSVEELVGRDTQYF
.	TRBJ1-2	.	TRBV19	TGTGCCAGTAGCTCTAATCACAGGGCCGCTCGAAACTATGGCTACACCTTC	CASSSNHRAARNYGYTF
.	TRBJ2-3	.	TRBV6-4	TGTGCCAGCAGTGAACTAGCCAGCACAGATACGCAGTATTTT	CASSELASTDTQYF
once	TRBJ2-7	.	TRBV30	TGTGCCTGGAATCGACTGTTGAGCTCCTACGAGCAGTACTTC	CAWNRLLSSYEQYF
.	TRBJ1-4	.	TRBV28	TGTGCCAGCAGTTCCAATATCCGGGAGGAAAATGAAAAACTGTTTTTT	CASSSNIREENEKLFF
.	TRBJ1-2	.	TRBV20-1	TGCAGTACAGTCAGCGGCTATGGCTACACCTTC	CSTVSGYGYTF
.	TRBJ1-1	.	TRBV29-1	TGCAGCGCATCGGGAGGGAAGAACACTGAAGCTTTCTTT	CSASGGKNTEAFF